The T cell receptor (beta chain) described here comes from a study of blood T cell repertoires in COVID-19. The CDR3 consists of 15 residues. Clones were sequenced by immunoSEQ multiplex PCR, and TCRdb holds only the in-frame ones, with some missing. This table holds around 28,000 clones, 76% found once. The sequence was collected from an older man with acute or convalescent COVID-19. The sample consisted of peripheral blood. The chain employs TRBV21-1 and TRBJ1-6; the table's D call, TRBD1, has no DNA check behind it. TRBV21-1 is designated a pseudogene. The CDR3 reads CASRTDRRYNSPLHF. CDR3 sequence (DNA): TGTGCCAGCAGAACCGACAGGAGATATAATTCACCCCTCCACTTT.